What follows are 15 T cell receptor beta chains derived from one specimen sequenced in a study of T cell repertoires in ileal Crohn's disease. Only in-frame clones appear in the TCRdb table, and some are missing; sequencing was by immunoSEQ multiplex PCR. Among some 16,000 clones listed, over 80% were seen once. Sequencing input: ileal tissue. All receptors come from an adult with Crohn's disease.

This clone was seen just once. At one end, the junction sequence differs from germline, possibly due to a read error. The chain carries TRBV18 and TRBJ1-3; the match to TRBD1 covers 7 bases. CDR3 length: 12 amino acids. Germline assignment: CDR1 KGHSH and CDR2 LQKENI. DNA for the CDR3: TGTGCCAGCTCAACGCCGGGACAGTTAACTGCTTTT. Protein product: CASSTPGQLTAF.

This chain connects TRBV7-8 to TRBJ1-1, with 7 positions matching TRBD1. V trimming: 3 bases; J trimming: 1 base; junction bases outside the gene matches: 5. Germline values: CDR1 SGHVS, CDR2 FQNEAQ. CDR3 length: 15 amino acids. The CDR3 nucleotides are TGTGCCAGCAGCTTTTCCGGGACAGCGAACACTGAAGCTTTCTTT. Its translation: CASSFSGTANTEAFF. The full variable domain, its missing parts supplied by reference TRBV7-8 and TRBJ1-1, is GAGVSQSPRYKVAKRGQDVALRCDPISGHVSLFWYQQALGQGPEFLTYFQNEAQLDKSGLPSDRFFAERPEGSVSTLKIQRTQQEDSAVYLCASSFSGTANTEAFFGQGTRLTVV.

The chain combines TRBV10-3 with TRBJ2-4; D remains ambiguous. Looked up from germline, CDR1 is ENHRY and CDR2 is SYGVKD. There are 14 residues in the CDR3. Trimming cost V 0 bases and J 4 bases, with 7 bases left between them. CDR3 sequence reads: CAISESSLKNIQYF. CDR3 bases: TGTGCCATCAGTGAGTCGAGTTTAAAAAACATTCAGTACTTC.

The chain combines TRBV10-2 with TRBJ2-7; no reliable D call. This CDR3 spans 11 amino acids. Between the trimmed V and J ends, which lost 6 bases and 5 bases, there was a span of 8 bases. Germline V gene lookup returns CDR1 WSHSY and CDR2 SAAADI. The CDR3 DNA is TGCGCCAGCAGCCTGAGCAACGAGCAGTACTTC. Translation gives CASSLSNEQYF.

This clone was seen just once. The chain employs TRBV5-6 and TRBJ1-4; 8 nucleotides match TRBD1. This CDR3 is built from 14 residues. The V gene end was trimmed by 5 bases and the J gene end by 7 bases; junction bases not matched to a gene: 7. In germline, CDR1 is SGHDT, CDR2 YYEEEE. CDR3 in amino acids: CASRRTGLGEKLFF. In nucleotides, the CDR3 is TGTGCCAGCAGGCGGACAGGGCTGGGTGAAAAACTGTTTTTT.

In its sample, this clone was seen a few times. This chain links TRBV4-3 with TRBJ1-6; tentative D call: TRBD1 (5 bases). Trimming pared 0 bases from V and 9 bases from J, leaving 12 bases between. CDR1 is LGHNA, CDR2 YSLEER, per germline. The CDR3 spans 15 residues. The CDR3 loop reads CASSQDQQGSSPLHF. The DNA for the CDR3 is TGCGCCAGCAGCCAAGATCAGCAGGGCAGTTCACCCCTCCACTTT.

The rearrangement joins TRBV4-3 to TRBJ2-2; TRBD2 is a possible D gene (6 bases). The V and J ends lost 0 bases and 2 bases respectively, with 10 bases between them. The CDR3 has 16 amino acids. Germline CDR1 and CDR2: LGHNA and YSLEER. The CDR3: CASSQDRLDNTGELFF. The CDR3 DNA is TGCGCCAGCAGCCAAGATCGACTAGATAACACCGGGGAGCTGTTTTTT.

This chain connects TRBV6-5 to TRBJ2-1; D remains ambiguous. Germline V lookup: CDR1 MNHEY, CDR2 SVGAGI. V was trimmed by 0 bases and J by 0 bases, leaving 9 bases between them. The CDR3 is made up of 16 amino acids. The CDR3: CASSYSPEFSYNEQFF. The CDR3 DNA follows: TGTGCCAGCAGTTACTCGCCGGAGTTCTCCTACAATGAGCAGTTCTTC.

V usage is TRBV7-2 and J usage is TRBJ2-5; 8 bases map to TRBD1. The J call may be faulty, since TRBJ2-7 better matches the DNA end. Germline V lookup: CDR1 SGHTA, CDR2 FQGNSA. The CDR3 consists of 14 residues. CDR3 sequence: CASSSWTGTYEQYF. DNA of the CDR3: TGTGCCAGCAGCTCGTGGACAGGGACCTACGAGCAGTACTTC.

The rearrangement uses TRBV2 and TRBJ2-7; D possibly corresponds to TRBD2 (5 bases). V was trimmed by 6 bases and J by 0 bases, leaving 6 bases between them. The length of the CDR3 is 12 residues. Per germline, CDR1 SNHLY and CDR2 FYNNEI. The CDR3 loop is CASSGDSYEQYF. The CDR3 DNA follows: TGTGCCAGCAGCGGGGACTCCTACGAGCAGTACTTC.

This chain joins TRBV4-2 and TRBJ2-3; TRBD1 might be the D (7 bases). In germline, CDR1 is LGHNA, CDR2 YNFKEQ. The CDR3 has 15 residues. The V gene lost 0 bases and the J gene lost 5 bases, with 12 bases spanning the gap. The CDR3 bases are TGTGCCAGCAGCCAAGAGAGGGGGCGGGGAGATACGCAGTATTTT. As protein: CASSQERGRGDTQYF.

This clone was seen more than once but under ten times. V usage is TRBV7-3 and J usage is TRBJ2-2; the match to TRBD2 covers 10 bases. CDR3 length: 16 amino acids. Germline assignment: CDR1 SGHTA and CDR2 FQGTGA. V lost 1 base to trimming and J lost 5 bases; unmatched junction nucleotides: 4. The CDR3 protein is CASSLKAGLATGELFF. The CDR3 DNA follows: TGTGCCAGCAGCTTAAAGGCGGGACTAGCGACCGGGGAGCTGTTTTTT.

The chain is built from TRBV9 and TRBJ1-2; D is ambiguous. The CDR3 extends over 16 amino acids. Trimming shortened V by 0 bases and J by 8 bases, and 20 bases separated the two germline ends. Germline assignment: CDR1 SGDLS and CDR2 YYNGEE. As DNA, the CDR3 is TGTGCCAGCAGCGTAGGCGCCGATAGAATGGTAAAGGGCTACACCTTC. Translating it yields CASSVGADRMVKGYTF.

This clone has a handful of counts. J is TRBJ1-4 and V is TRBV2; D perhaps matches TRBD1 (6 bases). Germline CDR1 is SNHLY and CDR2 is FYNNEI. This CDR3 spans 14 amino acids. Trimming took off 3 bases at V and 8 bases at J, with 13 bases between the two ends. The CDR3 sequence: CASSDRTVYEKLFF. Here the CDR3 DNA reads TGTGCCAGCAGTGACAGGACAGTTTACGAAAAACTGTTTTTT.

In its sample, this clone was seen a few times. The CDR3 protein is CASSLGQGTRYRYYGYTF. The DNA of the CDR3 is TGTGCCAGCAGCTTAGGGCAGGGAACACGATACCGATACTATGGCTACACCTTC. This rearrangement joins TRBV7-9 to TRBJ1-2; maybe TRBD1 (5 bases). This CDR3 has 18 amino acids. CDR1 is SEHNR and CDR2 is FQNEAQ in the germline V gene (reference sequence). V was cut by 1 base and J by 3 bases, with 21 bases left in between.